This TCR beta chain was captured by sequencing in a study of spatial heterogeneity in lung cancer. Study observations and caveats: For expanded intratumoral alpha and beta TCRs, counts tracked tumor mutation counts.

Time point denoted: sample taken at primary tumor resection. This CDR3 is built from 17 residues. J gave up 0 bases and V 1 base, and 6 bases lay outside the gene matches. Germline V lookup: CDR1 SGHTA, CDR2 FQGTGA. This clonotype counts as medium-sized (0.01 to 0.1%). The antigen is not known. TCRdb called the 5' RACE reads again in MiXCR, with one record for every CDR3 protein. The table lists a few thousand distinct CDR3 sequences, approximately 15% of them singletons. The chain has TRBV7-3 and TRBJ2-1; 7 bases line up with TRBD1. This TCR derives from a male donor with early-stage non-small cell lung cancer. Sample: lung tumor tissue, taken at surgery. CDR3: CASSLIPGTASYNEQFF. The DNA for the CDR3 is TGTGCCAGCAGCTTAATCCCTGGGACAGCCTCCTACAATGAGCAGTTCTTC. The full variable domain, its missing parts supplied by reference TRBV7-3 and TRBJ2-1, is GAGVSQTPSNKVTEKGKYVELRCDPISGHTALYWYRQSLGQGPEFLIYFQGTGAADDSGLPNDRFFAVRPEGSVSTLKIQRTERGDSAVYLCASSLIPGTASYNEQFFGPGTRLTVL.